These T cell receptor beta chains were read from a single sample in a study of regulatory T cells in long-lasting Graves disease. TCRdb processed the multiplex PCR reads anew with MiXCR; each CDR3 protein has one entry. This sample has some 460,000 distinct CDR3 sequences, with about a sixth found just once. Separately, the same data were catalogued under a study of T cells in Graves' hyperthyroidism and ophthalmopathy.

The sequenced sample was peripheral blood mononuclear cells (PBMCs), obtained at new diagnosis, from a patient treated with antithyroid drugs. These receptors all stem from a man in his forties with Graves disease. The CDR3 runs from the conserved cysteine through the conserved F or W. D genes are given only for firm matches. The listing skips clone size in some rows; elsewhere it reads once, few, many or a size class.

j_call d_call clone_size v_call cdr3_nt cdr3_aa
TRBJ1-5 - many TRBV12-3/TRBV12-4 TGTGCCAGCAGTTTCAAGTCCAATCAGCCCCAGCATTTT CASSFKSNQPQHF
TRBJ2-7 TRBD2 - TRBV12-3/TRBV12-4 TGTGCCAGCAGCGTGGATCGAGATAGCGGGAGTAACGAGCAGTACTTC CASSVDRDSGSNEQYF
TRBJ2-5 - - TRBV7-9 TGTGCCAGCAGCTTCCCCGGATCGGCAGTTCTTGAGACCCAGTACTTC CASSFPGSAVLETQYF
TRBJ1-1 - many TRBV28 TGTGCCAGCAGTCTTTCCTTGATGAACACTGAAGCTTTCTTT CASSLSLMNTEAFF
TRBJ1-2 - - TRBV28 TGTGCCAGCAGTTACCCAACCGGGGGCAGGGCTGGCTACACCTTC CASSYPTGGRAGYTF
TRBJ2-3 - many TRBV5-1 TGCGCCAGCAGCTTGGGAGGGGTCGGGACCACAGATACGCAGTATTTT CASSLGGVGTTDTQYF
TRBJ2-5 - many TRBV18 TGTGCCAGCTCACCCGGGACGCAAGAGACCCAGTACTTC CASSPGTQETQYF
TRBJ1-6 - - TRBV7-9 TGTGCCAGCAGCCACCTTGGGCCCTCGAATTCACCCCTCCACTTT CASSHLGPSNSPLHF
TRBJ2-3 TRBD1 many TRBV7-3 TGTGCCAGCAGCCGCCGGGACAGGGGGCAAATCCCAGATACGCAGTATTTT CASSRRDRGQIPDTQYF
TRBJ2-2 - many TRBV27 TGTGCCAGCAGGAATGAGGCGCTAATCACCGGGGAGCTGTTTTTT CASRNEALITGELFF
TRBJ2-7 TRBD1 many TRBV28 TGTGCCAGCAGCCAGGGACAGGCGCCCTACGAGCAGTACTTC CASSQGQAPYEQYF
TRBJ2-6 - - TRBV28 TGTGCCAGCGAGGGGCGCAAACCTCCCTCTGGGGCCAACGTCCTGACTTTC CASEGRKPPSGANVLTF
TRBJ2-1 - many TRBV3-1 TGTGCCAGCAGCCAGGGTCGAACAGGGAATGAGCAGTTCTTC CASSQGRTGNEQFF
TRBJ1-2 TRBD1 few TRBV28 TGTGCCAGCAGGAGATCCGGGACAGCAGTTAACTATGGCTACACCTTC CASRRSGTAVNYGYTF
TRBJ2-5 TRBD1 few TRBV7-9 TGTGCCACCTCCCGACCGGACAGGGGCGAACAAGAGACCCAGTACTTC CATSRPDRGEQETQYF
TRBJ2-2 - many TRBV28 TGTGCCAGCAGTTTATGGAACACCGGGGAGCTGTTTTTT CASSLWNTGELFF
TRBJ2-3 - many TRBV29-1 TGCAGCGTTAGCGGGAGCACAGATACGCAGTATTTT CSVSGSTDTQYF
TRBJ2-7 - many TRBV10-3 TGTGCCATCAGTGACCCGAATCTGGGTTACGAGCAGTACTTC CAISDPNLGYEQYF
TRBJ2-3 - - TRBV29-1 TGCAGCGTTGAGGGAAGGGTACGGGTAGATACGCAGTATTTT CSVEGRVRVDTQYF
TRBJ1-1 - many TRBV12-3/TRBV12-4 TGTGCCAGCAGAGCCCGGGACGGGAACACTGAAGCTTTCTTT CASRARDGNTEAFF
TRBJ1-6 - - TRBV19 TGTGCCAGTAGTTATGGGGCCCCTACTTCACCCCTCCACTTT CASSYGAPTSPLHF
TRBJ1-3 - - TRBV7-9 TGTGCCAGCAGCTTAGCGTGGGATCCTGGAAACACCATATATTTT CASSLAWDPGNTIYF
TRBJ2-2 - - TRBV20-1 TGCAGTGCTAGAGACAGGGATTCCGGGGAGCTGTTTTTT CSARDRDSGELFF
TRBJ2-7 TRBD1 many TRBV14 TGTGCCAGCAGCCACGAATGGACAGGGAAGGCCGGCGAGCAGTACTTC CASSHEWTGKAGEQYF
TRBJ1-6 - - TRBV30 TGTGCCTGGAGTGTACGGGGTAATAATTCACCCCTCCACTTT CAWSVRGNNSPLHF
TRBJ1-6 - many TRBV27 TGTGCCAGCAGTTTAGGCCAGGTTAATTCACCCCTCCACTTT CASSLGQVNSPLHF
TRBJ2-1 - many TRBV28 TGTGCCAGCAGTTTCGAAATAGGGTACTACAATGAGCAGTTCTTC CASSFEIGYYNEQFF
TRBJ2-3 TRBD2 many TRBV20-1 TGCAGTGCTAGGGGACTACCAACAGATACGCAGTATTTT CSARGLPTDTQYF
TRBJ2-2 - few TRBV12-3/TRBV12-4 TGTGCCAGCAGTTTAAGGGGGGCCCCCGGGGAGCTGTTTTTT CASSLRGAPGELFF
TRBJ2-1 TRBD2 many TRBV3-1 TGTGCCAGCAGCCAAAAGACTAGCGGGAGGGTGGGCGATGAGCAGTTCTTC CASSQKTSGRVGDEQFF
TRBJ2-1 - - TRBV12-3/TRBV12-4 TGTGCCAGCCAGCGCTACAGGGTTGAGGAGCAGTTCTTC CASQRYRVEEQFF
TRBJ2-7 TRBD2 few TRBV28 TGTGCCAGCAGTCTCCTATTAGCGGGAGGCGAGCAGTACTTC CASSLLLAGGEQYF
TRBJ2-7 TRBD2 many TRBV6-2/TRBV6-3 TGTGCCAGCGGACGGGGACTAGCGGGAAGCTACGAGCAGTACTTC CASGRGLAGSYEQYF
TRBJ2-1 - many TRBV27 TGTGCCAGCAGTCCAACGAGGGGCTACAATGAGCAGTTCTTC CASSPTRGYNEQFF
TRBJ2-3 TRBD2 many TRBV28 TGTGCCAGCAGTTCCCTAGCGGTCACAGATACGCAGTATTTT CASSSLAVTDTQYF
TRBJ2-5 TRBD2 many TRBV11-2 TGTGCCAGCAGCCAGATCGCCCCGGCTAGCGGGAGCTCGGCCCAGTACTTC CASSQIAPASGSSAQYF
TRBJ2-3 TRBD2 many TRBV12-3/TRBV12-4 TGTGCCAGCAGTTCGGGACTAGCTTTCGCAGATACGCAGTATTTT CASSSGLAFADTQYF
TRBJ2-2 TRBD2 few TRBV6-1 TGTGCCAGCAGTCGTGGCAGCGGGATAGGCTCACGACGAGAGCTGTTTTTT CASSRGSGIGSRRELFF
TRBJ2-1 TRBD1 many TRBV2 TGTGCCAGCAGGGCCGGGACAGGCACTTACAATGAGCAGTTCTTC CASRAGTGTYNEQFF
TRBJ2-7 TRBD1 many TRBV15 TGTGCCACCAGCACCGGGACAGCCAAGTACGAGCAGTACTTC CATSTGTAKYEQYF